These T cell receptor beta chains were read from a single sample in a study of cytomegalovirus exposure and HLA in healthy donors. Using immunoSEQ multiplex PCR, the repertoire was profiled, and TCRdb retains in-frame clones only, with some absent. The sample carries about 140,000 clones, 75% to 80% recorded once. The sample consisted of PBMCs. These receptors all stem from a male donor in good health and CMV-seronegative. CDR3s include the opening cysteine and the closing phenylalanine or tryptophan. The D gene is left open where the match is weak. Where a row states a size, it is once, few, many or the class of an expanded clone; other rows omit it.

>few|TRBV30|TRBD1|TRBJ2-2
CAWSVRGRSNTGELFF
TGTGCCTGGAGTGTAAGGGGGCGATCGAACACCGGGGAGCTGTTTTTT
>-|TRBV9|TRBD1|TRBJ2-5
CASSRRDREYQETQYF
TGTGCCAGCAGCAGGAGGGACAGGGAGTACCAAGAGACCCAGTACTTC
>-|TRBV7-7|TRBD2|TRBJ2-5
CASSLAGGGRETQYF
TGTGCTAGCAGCTTAGCAGGCGGGGGACGAGAGACCCAGTACTTC
>-|TRBV12-5|-|TRBJ2-2
CASGSDTGELFF
TGTGCTAGTGGTTCAGACACCGGGGAGCTGTTTTTT
>-|TRBV7-9|TRBD1|TRBJ2-7
CASSLGQAGRHEQYF
TGTGCCAGCAGTTTAGGACAGGCCGGTAGACACGAGCAGTACTTC
>-|TRBV19|-|TRBJ2-2
CASSIVDPGELFF
TGTGCCAGTAGTATAGTAGATCCGGGGGAGCTGTTTTTT
>-|TRBV2|-|TRBJ2-7
CASSGLGRGPYEQYF
TGTGCCAGCAGTGGCCTAGGCAGGGGACCCTACGAGCAGTACTTC
>-|TRBV7-8|TRBD1|TRBJ1-1
CASSEGTGGYTEAFF
TGTGCCAGCAGCGAAGGGACAGGGGGTTACACTGAAGCTTTCTTT
>-|TRBV19|-|TRBJ2-7
CASSGRGLTYEQYF
TGTGCCAGTAGTGGTAGGGGTCTTACCTACGAGCAGTACTTC
>-|TRBV25-1|-|TRBJ1-2
CASSGGSFNYGYTF
TGTGCCAGCAGTGGCGGGTCGTTTAACTATGGCTACACCTTC
>-|TRBV7-8|-|TRBJ2-7
CASSSPDSPYEQYF
TGTGCCAGCAGCTCACCTGACTCGCCCTACGAGCAGTACTTC
>-|TRBV15|-|TRBJ2-5
CATSRQQTRYQETQYF
TGTGCCACCAGCAGACAACAGACCCGGTACCAAGAGACCCAGTACTTC
>-|TRBV5-1|TRBD2|TRBJ2-3
CASSLAGGVQTTQYF
TGCGCCAGCAGCTTGGCGGGGGGGGTACAGACTACGCAGTATTTT
>once|TRBV27|-|TRBJ1-4
CASSSPRGGDNEKLFF
TGTGCCAGCAGTTCTCCACGGGGAGGGGATAACGAAAAACTGTTTTTT
>-|TRBV27|TRBD2|TRBJ2-2
CASSSTSGGAGTGELFF
TGTGCCAGCAGTTCGACTAGCGGGGGGGCGGGCACCGGGGAGCTGTTTTTT
>-|TRBV30|-|TRBJ1-1
CAWSPPWNTEAFF
TGTGCCTGGAGTCCTCCGTGGAACACTGAAGCTTTCTTT
>-|TRBV28|-|TRBJ1-1
CASSLGPTGLNTEAFF
TGTGCCAGCAGTTTGGGGCCAACAGGGCTTAACACTGAAGCTTTCTTT
>-|TRBV19|-|TRBJ2-3
CASSIRGTTDTQYF
TGTGCCAGTAGTATCCGCGGGACCACAGATACGCAGTATTTT
>-|TRBV6-5|-|TRBJ2-7
CASSPGTPTYEQYF
TGTGCCAGCAGTCCGGGGACACCAACCTACGAGCAGTACTTC
>-|TRBV13|TRBD1|TRBJ2-3
CASSLRTGITDTQYF
TGTGCCAGCAGCCTCCGGACAGGGATAACAGATACGCAGTATTTT
>-|TRBV2|TRBD1|TRBJ2-1
CASSEGQGAYNEQFF
TGTGCCAGCAGTGAGGGTCAGGGGGCCTACAATGAGCAGTTCTTC
>-|TRBV6-5|-|TRBJ2-5
CASSYSKWDTARAQYF
TGTGCCAGCAGTTACTCGAAATGGGACACTGCCCGGGCCCAGTACTTC
>-|TRBV2|TRBD2|TRBJ2-3
CASSGGGADTQYF
TGTGCCAGCAGTGGCGGGGGGGCAGATACGCAGTATTTT
>few|TRBV5-1|-|TRBJ2-3
CASSLAGAVGADTQYF
TGCGCCAGCAGCTTGGCAGGTGCGGTCGGGGCAGATACGCAGTATTTT
>-|TRBV19|TRBD2|TRBJ2-5
CASSIKGASGGARETQYF
TGTGCCAGTAGTATAAAGGGGGCTAGCGGGGGGGCGAGGGAGACCCAGTACTTC
>-|TRBV5-6|-|TRBJ1-6
CASSFRGVLYSPLHF
TGTGCCAGCAGCTTTCGGGGTGTTCTTTATTCACCCCTCCACTTT
>-|TRBV9|TRBD2|TRBJ2-7
CASSVGGGAYEQYF
TGTGCCAGCAGCGTAGGCGGGGGGGCCTACGAGCAGTACTTC
>-|TRBV7-9|TRBD1|TRBJ1-1
CAIKRQGARTEAFF
TGTGCCATAAAGAGACAGGGGGCGCGGACTGAAGCTTTCTTT